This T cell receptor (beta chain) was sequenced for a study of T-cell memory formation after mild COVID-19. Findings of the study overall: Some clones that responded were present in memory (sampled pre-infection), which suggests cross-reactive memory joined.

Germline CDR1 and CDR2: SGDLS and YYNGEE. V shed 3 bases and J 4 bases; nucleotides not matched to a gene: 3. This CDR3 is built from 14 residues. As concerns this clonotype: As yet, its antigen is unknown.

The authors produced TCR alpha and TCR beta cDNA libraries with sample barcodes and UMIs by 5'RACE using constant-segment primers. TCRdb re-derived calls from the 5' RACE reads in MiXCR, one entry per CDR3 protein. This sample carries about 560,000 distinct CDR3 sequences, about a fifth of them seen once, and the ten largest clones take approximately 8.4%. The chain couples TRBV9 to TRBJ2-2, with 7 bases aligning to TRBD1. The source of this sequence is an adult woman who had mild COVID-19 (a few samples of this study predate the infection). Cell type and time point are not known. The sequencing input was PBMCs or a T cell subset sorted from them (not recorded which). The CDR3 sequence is CASSARGSTGELFF. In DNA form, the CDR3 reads TGTGCCAGCAGCGCCAGGGGGTCCACCGGGGAGCTGTTTTTT.